The entry that follows covers one T cell receptor (beta chain) sequence. The PCR ran on 60 Vbeta and 13 Jbeta primers. Method: immunoSEQ multiplex PCR; TCRdb's copy keeps in-frame clones and lacks some. The sample has around 130,000 clones, over 75% seen once; the top ten hold 5% to 5.5%. This entry is derived from a study of cytomegalovirus exposure and HLA in healthy donors. Trimming cost V 3 bases and J 3 bases, with 8 bases left between them. Germline CDR1 MNHNY, CDR2 SVGAGI (reference sequence). The CDR3 spans 13 residues. This rearrangement joins TRBV6-6 to TRBJ1-2, with a tentative D call TRBD1 (6 bases). The TCR comes from a man aged 25 to 45 in good health and CMV-seronegative. The sequencing input was PBMCs. The CDR3 reads CASSYAGDYGYTF. The CDR3 DNA reads as TGTGCCAGCAGTTATGCAGGGGACTATGGCTACACCTTC.